Presented here are 24 T cell receptor beta chains from one specimen sequenced in a study of blood T cell repertoires in COVID-19. Method: immunoSEQ multiplex PCR; TCRdb's copy keeps in-frame clones and lacks some. The repertoire holds under 200,000 clones, with roughly 87% as singletons. The sample comprised peripheral blood. These receptors were collected from a woman in her sixties with COVID-19, enrolled during active disease.

The J gene is TRBJ2-1, the V gene TRBV6-5; maybe TRBD2 (6 bases). The CDR3 has 11 residues. Germline assignment: CDR1 MNHEY and CDR2 SVGAGI. Trimming pared 6 bases from V and 11 bases from J, leaving 11 bases between. The CDR3 nucleotides read TGTGCCAGCAGCCGGGGGAATAAGCAGTTCTTC. Residues: CASSRGNKQFF.

The chain couples TRBV2 to TRBJ1-2; TRBD1 might be the D (6 bases). The V end lost 6 bases, the J end lost 4 bases, and 18 bases lay between the germline ends. Germline CDR1 SNHLY, CDR2 FYNNEI. The CDR3 is 15 residues long. The chain's CDR3 is CASSPGGGRLYGYTF. Written as DNA, the CDR3 is TGTGCCAGCAGCCCCGGGGGGGGGCGCCTCTATGGCTACACCTTC.

This sequence joins TRBV9 and TRBJ2-1; D gene uncertain. Germline CDR1 is SGDLS and CDR2 is YYNGEE. V shed 0 bases and J shed 7 bases, with 5 bases lying between them. There are 12 residues in the CDR3. CDR3 sequence (DNA): TGTGCCAGCAGCGTAGTGTCTAATGAGCAGTTCTTC. As protein: CASSVVSNEQFF.

The rearrangement uses TRBV10-3 and TRBJ1-1; 7 bases align to TRBD1. V dropped 0 bases and J dropped 5; count of bases not matched to a gene: 6. Germline V gene sequence: CDR1 ENHRY, CDR2 SYGVKD. The CDR3 spans 15 residues. The CDR3 DNA reads as TGTGCCATCAGTGAGTCCACACAGGGGTGGACTGAAGCTTTCTTT. It is translated as CAISESTQGWTEAFF.

This clone was seen at least ten times. The rearrangement joins TRBV4-3 to TRBJ2-2; a weak D match, TRBD2 (6 bases). V lost 2 bases and J lost 4, with 8 bases in between. CDR1 and CDR2 (germline): LGHNA, YSLEER. This CDR3 has 14 amino acids. DNA of the CDR3: TGCGCCAGCAGCCAATCGGGGGTCACCGGGGAGCTGTTTTTT. It specifies CASSQSGVTGELFF.

The chain joins TRBV6-5 to TRBJ2-3, with 9 bases that match TRBD2. Germline V gene lookup returns CDR1 MNHEY and CDR2 SVGAGI. The V segment lost 4 bases and the J segment 1 base; nucleotides outside the gene matches: 3. This CDR3 spans 15 amino acids. The CDR3 sequence: CASSWGGRGTDTQYF. The CDR3 DNA sequence: TGTGCCAGCAGTTGGGGCGGGAGGGGCACAGATACGCAGTATTTT.

This chain links TRBV4-1 with TRBJ2-3; 12 positions match TRBD2. The CDR3 is made up of 19 amino acids. CDR1 and CDR2 (germline): MGHRA, YSYEKL. With V trimmed by 5 bases and J by 1 base, 13 bases remained unmatched. The CDR3, as DNA: TGCGCCAGCAGCTCGCATACTAGCGGGGGGATTAGTGGCACAGATACGCAGTATTTT. Its protein product is CASSSHTSGGISGTDTQYF.

This clone was counted a single time. Here the CDR3 reads CASSLGGKAFF. As DNA, the CDR3 is TGCGCCAGCAGCTTAGGGGGAAAAGCTTTCTTT. This chain joins TRBV5-1 and TRBJ1-1; tentatively, D is TRBD1 (6 bases). The germline V gene has CDR1 SGHRS and CDR2 YFSETQ. Deletions cut 2 bases from V and 9 bases from J, with 8 bases between. The CDR3 totals 11 residues.

V usage is TRBV6-4 and J usage is TRBJ1-1; D possibly corresponds to TRBD1 (6 bases). CDR1 is MRHNA and CDR2 is SNTAGT in the germline V gene. With 8 bases removed from V and 1 base from J, the gap between germline ends came to 14 bases. The CDR3 contains 14 residues. The CDR3 protein is CASPRGWENTEAFF. CDR3 DNA sequence: TGTGCCAGCCCCAGGGGTTGGGAGAACACTGAAGCTTTCTTT.

The chain recombines TRBV11-2 with TRBJ2-5, with D tentatively TRBD1 (5 bases). The germline V and J ends were trimmed by 1 base and 5 bases, with 8 bases remaining between them. Germline V gives CDR1 SGHAT, CDR2 FQNNGV. This CDR3 contains 13 residues. In DNA form, the CDR3 reads TGTGCCAGCAGCTTAGCAGGGATGGAGACCCAGTACTTC. This sequence encodes CASSLAGMETQYF.

The chain carries TRBV11-2 and TRBJ2-3; 7 nucleotides agree with TRBD2. Looked up from germline, CDR1 is SGHAT and CDR2 is FQNNGV. The CDR3 is made up of 14 amino acids. With V trimmed by 7 bases and J by 2 bases, 6 bases remained unmatched. CDR3 in amino acids: CASNPGGHTDTQYF. In nucleotides, the CDR3 is TGTGCCAGCAATCCGGGAGGCCACACAGATACGCAGTATTTT.

The V gene is TRBV4-2, the J gene TRBJ2-3, with a weak D call TRBD2 (5 bases). Germline lookup yields CDR1 LGHNA and CDR2 YNFKEQ. The V and J ends lost 0 bases and 4 bases respectively, with 17 bases between them. The CDR3 spans 17 residues. CDR3 sequence reads: CASSQDLGLPNPDTQYF. CDR3 sequence (DNA): TGTGCCAGCAGCCAAGATTTAGGACTCCCGAACCCAGATACGCAGTATTTT.

The chain employs TRBV6-1 and TRBJ2-3, with 7 nucleotides matching TRBD1. The V and J ends lost 4 bases and 2 bases, in that order; junction bases with no gene match: 9. Looked up from germline, CDR1 is MNHNS and CDR2 is SASEGT. This CDR3 is built from 16 residues. In nucleotides, the CDR3 is TGTGCCAGCAGTGTTAGCCAGGGGGAAGCCACAGATACGCAGTATTTT. It yields the protein CASSVSQGEATDTQYF.

The chain links TRBV7-2 to TRBJ2-6; perhaps TRBD2 as D (7 bases). CDR3 length: 16 residues. Trimming took 3 bases from V and 2 from J, leaving 11 bases between them. The germline V gene has CDR1 SGHTA and CDR2 FQGNSA. CDR3 protein: CASSLGGGAGANVLTF. For the CDR3, the DNA is TGTGCCAGCAGCTTGGGAGGGGGAGCTGGGGCCAACGTCCTGACTTTC.

V is TRBV28 and J is TRBJ2-3, with D tentatively TRBD1 (5 bases). CDR3 length equals 13 residues. Trimming removed 6 bases from V and 1 base from J, with 8 bases in between. Looked up from germline, CDR1 is MDHEN and CDR2 is SYDVKM. The CDR3: CASRGHGTDTQYF. The CDR3, as DNA: TGTGCCAGCAGGGGGCACGGCACAGATACGCAGTATTTT.

The chain couples TRBV13 to TRBJ1-3, with a weak D call TRBD1 (6 bases). Germline CDR1 is PRHDT and CDR2 is FYEKMQ (reference sequence). The CDR3 extends over 14 amino acids. V lost 3 bases and J lost 4, with 10 bases in between. The CDR3 spells CASSLGGRGNTIYF. The CDR3 coding sequence is TGTGCCAGCAGCTTGGGGGGGCGCGGAAACACCATATATTTT. The complete variable domain, with remaining parts taken from reference TRBV13 and TRBJ1-3, reads AAGVIQSPRHLIKEKRETATLKCYPIPRHDTVYWYQQGPGQDPQFLISFYEKMQSDKGSIPDRFSAQQFSDYHSELNMSSLELGDSALYFCASSLGGRGNTIYFGEGSWLTVV.

The rearrangement joins TRBV7-2 to TRBJ2-1; 8 nucleotides line up with TRBD2. V dropped 6 bases and J dropped 8; count of bases not matched to a gene: 9. The germline CDR1 and CDR2 sequences are SGHTA and FQGNSA. The CDR3 consists of 14 residues. The CDR3 DNA reads TGTGCCAGCAGTGGGAGCGGGAGTCAGGATGAGCAGTTCTTC. Its protein product is CASSGSGSQDEQFF.

This sequence joins TRBV10-1 and TRBJ1-5; TRBD1 agrees at 10 bases. CDR1 and CDR2 (germline): WNHNN, SYGVQD (reference sequence). V lost 6 bases and J lost 4; bases outside the gene matches: 12. The CDR3 totals 17 residues. CDR3 in amino acids: CASRPPRDRGRNQPQHF. Here the CDR3 DNA reads TGCGCCAGCAGGCCCCCTCGGGACAGGGGTCGGAATCAGCCCCAGCATTTT.

The chain is built from TRBV7-9 and TRBJ1-6; tentatively, D is TRBD1 (6 bases). This CDR3 comprises 16 residues. Trimming removed 1 base at V and 2 bases at J, with 9 bases between. The germline gives CDR1 SEHNR, CDR2 FQNEAQ (reference sequence). DNA for the CDR3: TGTGCCAGCAGCTTAGAAACAGGGCCCTATAATTCACCCCTCCACTTT. Protein sequence: CASSLETGPYNSPLHF.

The rearrangement joins TRBV28 to TRBJ1-5, with D hard to call. V dropped 7 bases and J dropped 4 bases, with 11 bases sitting between them. Looked up from germline, CDR1 is MDHEN and CDR2 is SYDVKM. The CDR3 covers 13 residues. The CDR3 region has the DNA TGTGCCAGCACAGAGACAAAGAATCAGCCCCAGCATTTT. Its protein is CASTETKNQPQHF.

The chain uses TRBV6-6 and TRBJ1-1; 9 bases map to TRBD1. The V and J ends lost 5 bases and 1 base, in that order; junction bases with no gene match: 5. CDR1 is MNHNY and CDR2 is SVGAGI in the germline V gene (reference sequence). This CDR3 has 15 amino acids. CDR3 nucleotide sequence: TGTGCCAGCAGTAAGGGACAGGGAGCGAACACTGAAGCTTTCTTT. It yields the protein CASSKGQGANTEAFF.

This clone was found once. The J gene is TRBJ2-1, the V gene TRBV9; TRBD2 matches 13 bases. Germline values: CDR1 SGDLS, CDR2 YYNGEE. The CDR3 runs to 19 residues. V shed 0 bases and J 0 bases; nucleotides not matched to a gene: 6. The CDR3 loop is CASSVVGLAGASSYNEQFF. The CDR3 bases are TGTGCCAGCAGCGTAGTTGGACTAGCGGGGGCTAGCTCCTACAATGAGCAGTTCTTC. Looking up the rest from reference TRBV9 and TRBJ2-1 gives the full variable domain: DSGVTQTPKHLITATGQRVTLRCSPRSGDLSVYWYQQSLDQGLQFLIQYYNGEERAKGNILERFSAQQFPDLHSELNLSSLELGDSALYFCASSVVGLAGASSYNEQFFGPGTRLTVL.

This chain links TRBV16 with TRBJ2-7; TRBD1 aligns across 7 bases. The junction had 9 bases not matched to a gene; V was cut back by 3 bases and J by 7 bases. CDR3 length: 14 residues. Germline lookup yields CDR1 KGHSY and CDR2 FQNENV. CDR3 nucleotide sequence: TGTGCCAGCAGCCAGTACCGGGACAGAGGGGAGCAGTACGTC. Amino acids: CASSQYRDRGEQYV.

This chain links TRBV11-2 with TRBJ2-7; unclear D gene. V dropped 1 base and J dropped 5 bases, with 12 bases sitting between them. The CDR3 covers 14 residues. Germline loops: CDR1 SGHAT, CDR2 FQNNGV. This CDR3 is CASSLVPSQDEQYF. DNA for the CDR3: TGTGCCAGCAGCTTAGTCCCTTCGCAGGACGAGCAGTACTTC.